Presented here are 3 T cell receptor beta chains from one specimen sequenced in a study of cytomegalovirus exposure and HLA in healthy donors. Profiled with immunoSEQ multiplex PCR; TCRdb holds only in-frame clones, not every one. The table records hundreds of thousands of clones, around 86% of them present only once. Input material: PBMCs. The receptors originated from a woman under 30 in good health and CMV-seronegative.

This rearrangement joins TRBV6-5 to TRBJ1-2, with D perhaps matching TRBD1 (6 bases). V lost 6 bases and J 2 bases, leaving 13 bases between the germline ends. The length of the CDR3 is 14 residues. CDR1 is MNHEY and CDR2 is SVGAGI in the germline V gene. The chain's CDR3 is CASRTRGGNYGYTF. The CDR3 nucleotides read TGTGCCAGCAGGACCCGAGGGGGAAACTATGGCTACACCTTC.

The chain combines TRBV18 with TRBJ1-5, with D tentatively TRBD1 (6 bases). Between the trimmed V and J ends, which lost 8 bases and 0 bases, there was a span of 23 bases. Germline CDR1 is KGHSH and CDR2 is LQKENI. The CDR3 totals 18 residues. In nucleotides, the CDR3 is TGTGCCAGCCCCTCCTGGGGACATACCTTTTATAGCAATCAGCCCCAGCATTTT. Translation gives CASPSWGHTFYSNQPQHF.

The chain joins TRBV27 to TRBJ1-1, with 10 bases fitting TRBD1. V dropped 6 bases and J dropped 1; count of bases not matched to a gene: 5. CDR3 length: 15 amino acids. The germline V gene encodes CDR1 MNHEY and CDR2 SMNVEV (reference sequence). The CDR3 sequence: CASRTGGWRNTEAFF. The CDR3 DNA is TGTGCCAGCAGGACAGGGGGCTGGAGGAACACTGAAGCTTTCTTT.